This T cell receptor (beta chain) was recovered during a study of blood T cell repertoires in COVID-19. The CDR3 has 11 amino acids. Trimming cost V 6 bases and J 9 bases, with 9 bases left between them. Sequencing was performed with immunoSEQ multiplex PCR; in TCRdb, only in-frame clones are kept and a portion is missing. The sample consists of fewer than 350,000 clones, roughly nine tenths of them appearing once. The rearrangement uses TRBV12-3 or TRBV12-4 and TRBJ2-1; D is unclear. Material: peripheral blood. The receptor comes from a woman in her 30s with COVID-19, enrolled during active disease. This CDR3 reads CASSKSGEQFF. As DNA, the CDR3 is TGTGCCAGCAGCAAGTCGGGTGAGCAGTTCTTC.